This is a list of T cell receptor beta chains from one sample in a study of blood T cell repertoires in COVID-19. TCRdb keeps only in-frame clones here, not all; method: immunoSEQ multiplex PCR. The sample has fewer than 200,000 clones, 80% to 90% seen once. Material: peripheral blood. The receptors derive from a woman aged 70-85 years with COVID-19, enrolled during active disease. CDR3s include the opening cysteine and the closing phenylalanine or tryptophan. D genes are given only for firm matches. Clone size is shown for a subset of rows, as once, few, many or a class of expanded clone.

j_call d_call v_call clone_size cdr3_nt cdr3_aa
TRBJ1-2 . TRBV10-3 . TGTGCCATCAGTACCGGGTCGAACTATGGCTACACCTTC CAISTGSNYGYTF
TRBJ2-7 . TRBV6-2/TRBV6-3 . TGTGCCAGCAGTAAACGACAGGCTGGCGAGCAGTACTTC CASSKRQAGEQYF
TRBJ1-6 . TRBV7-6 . TGTGCCAGCAGCTTTGGTCTATCCGATTCACCCCTCCACTTT CASSFGLSDSPLHF
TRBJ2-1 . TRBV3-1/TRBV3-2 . TGTGCCAGCAGCCAAGATACTAGCAACTACAATGAGCAGTTCTTC CASSQDTSNYNEQFF
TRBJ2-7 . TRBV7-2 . TGTGCCAGCAGCCTGGATCACAGGGCCTCCTACGAGCAGTACTTC CASSLDHRASYEQYF
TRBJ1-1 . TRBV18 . TGTGCCAGCTCACCCACTAACACTGAAGCTTTCTTT CASSPTNTEAFF
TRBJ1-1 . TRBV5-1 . TGCGCCAGCAGGGATCAGGGAAGCTACACTGAAGCTTTCTTT CASRDQGSYTEAFF
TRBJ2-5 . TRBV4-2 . TGTGCCAGCAGCCAAGCGAACTCGTACCAAGAGACCCAGTACTTC CASSQANSYQETQYF
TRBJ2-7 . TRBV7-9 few TGTGCCAGCAGCCCTCGGGGCGGGACTCCCTACGAGCAGTACTTC CASSPRGGTPYEQYF
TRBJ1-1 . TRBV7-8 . TGTGCCAGCAGCCCCATTATCCCCCGGGGGACTGAAGCTTTCTTT CASSPIIPRGTEAFF
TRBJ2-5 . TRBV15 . TGTGCCACCAGCAAGCGGGTCCAAGAGACCCAGTACTTC CATSKRVQETQYF
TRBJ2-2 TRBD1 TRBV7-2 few TGTGCCAGCAGTAGTACAGGGGGCGCTGGTGTCGGGGAGCTGTTTTTT CASSSTGGAGVGELFF
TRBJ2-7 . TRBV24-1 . TGTGCCACCAGTGATTCAGGCAGAGCCTACGAGCAGTACTTC CATSDSGRAYEQYF
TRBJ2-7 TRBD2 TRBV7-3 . TGTGCCAGCAGCTTGGGGGGGACTCCTCTGGAAGAGCAGTACTTC CASSLGGTPLEEQYF
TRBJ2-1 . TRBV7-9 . TGTGCCAGCAGCCTACTAGGCTCCTCCTACAATGAGCAGTTCTTC CASSLLGSSYNEQFF
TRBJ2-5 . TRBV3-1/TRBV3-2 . TGTGCCAGCAGCCAAGTTTTAATGGGTCCGGGGGACCAAGAGACCCAGTACTTC CASSQVLMGPGDQETQYF
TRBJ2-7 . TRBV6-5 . TGTGCCAGCTCTTCACTGAGTCTAGGCGAGCAGTACTTC CASSSLSLGEQYF
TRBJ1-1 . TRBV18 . TGTGCCAGCTCACCATCGGACAGTCGCCCTGAAGCTTTCTTT CASSPSDSRPEAFF
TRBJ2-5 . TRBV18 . TGTGCCAGCTCACCACGGCAGGAAGCGGAAGAGACCCAGTACTTC CASSPRQEAEETQYF
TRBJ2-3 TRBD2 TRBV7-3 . TGTGCCAGCAGCTCGGGGACTAGCGGGATTAGCACAGATACGCAGTATTTT CASSSGTSGISTDTQYF
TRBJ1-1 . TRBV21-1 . TGTGCCAGCAGCAGACGGGACAGGGCTATCATGAACACTGAAGCTTTCTTT CASSRRDRAIMNTEAFF
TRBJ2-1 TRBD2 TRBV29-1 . TGCAGCGTTCGCAGCGGGAGTGATGAGCAGTTCTTC CSVRSGSDEQFF
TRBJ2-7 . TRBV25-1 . TGTGCCAGCAAGAAAGAGAGGGGGTTTTGCGAGCAGTACTTC CASKKERGFCEQYF
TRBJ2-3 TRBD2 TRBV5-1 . TGCGCCAGCAGACGAGCGGGAGAGACAGATACGCAGTATTTT CASRRAGETDTQYF
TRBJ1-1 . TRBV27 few TGTGCCAGCAGTCGGATACAGGGGAACACTGAAGCTTTCTTT CASSRIQGNTEAFF
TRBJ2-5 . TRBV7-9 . TGTGCCAGCAGCCCCTATTACCAAGAGACCCAGTACTTC CASSPYYQETQYF
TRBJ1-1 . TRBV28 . TGTGCCAGCAGTTTATCAGGGGCGCCTGAAGCTTTCTTT CASSLSGAPEAFF
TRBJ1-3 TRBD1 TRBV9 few TGTGCCAGCAGCGTAGCAGGTTGGGACAGGGGAAAAGGAAACACCATATATTTT CASSVAGWDRGKGNTIYF
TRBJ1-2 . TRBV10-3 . TGTGCCATCAGTGAGTCCGGAGGGACGAGGCTAGGCTATGGCTACACCTTC CAISESGGTRLGYGYTF
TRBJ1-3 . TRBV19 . TGTGCCAGTAGAACACAGAGCTACTCTGGAAACACCATATATTTT CASRTQSYSGNTIYF
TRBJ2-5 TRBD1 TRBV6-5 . TGTGCCAGCAGGCGAGGGACAGGGGGACAAGAGACCCAGTACTTC CASRRGTGGQETQYF
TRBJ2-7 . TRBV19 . TGTGCCAGTAGTGGGCAGGGGTCCTACGAGCAGTACTTC CASSGQGSYEQYF
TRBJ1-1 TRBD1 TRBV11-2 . TGTGCCAGCAGCCCGCGACAGGGCAACACTGAAGCTTTCTTT CASSPRQGNTEAFF
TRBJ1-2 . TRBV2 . TGTGCCAGCAGTGAAGGAAGGGGCGGAATCTATGGCTACACCTTC CASSEGRGGIYGYTF
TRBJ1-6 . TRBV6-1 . TGTGCCAGCAGTGAATTTAGTCCGCCTTTGCCCTATAATTCACCCCTCCACTTT CASSEFSPPLPYNSPLHF
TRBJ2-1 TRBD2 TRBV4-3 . TGCGCCAGCAGCCAGTCCATACTAGCGGGACCTTACAATGAGCAGTTCTTC CASSQSILAGPYNEQFF
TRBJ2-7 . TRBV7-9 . TGTGCCAGCAGCTCACAGAACTACGAGCAGTACTTC CASSSQNYEQYF
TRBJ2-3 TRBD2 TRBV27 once TGTGCCAGCAGGTTGATGGCTAGCGGGAGTTTAGATACGCAGTATTTT CASRLMASGSLDTQYF
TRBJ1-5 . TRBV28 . TGTGCCAGCAGCCCCAGGGTAGGAAATCAGCCCCAGCATTTT CASSPRVGNQPQHF
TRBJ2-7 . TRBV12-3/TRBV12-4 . TGTGCCAGCAGTCCGACACGCCTCTACGAGCAGTACTTC CASSPTRLYEQYF
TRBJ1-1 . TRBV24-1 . TGTGCCACCAGTGATTCTAGGGGCGATAACACTGAAGCTTTCTTT CATSDSRGDNTEAFF
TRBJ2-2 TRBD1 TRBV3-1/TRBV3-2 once TGTGCCAGCACGCTATATCAGGGGGCAGGGGAGCTGTTTTTT CASTLYQGAGELFF
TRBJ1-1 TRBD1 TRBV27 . TGTGCCAGCACCTCTTCAGGGGGCACTGAAGCTTTCTTT CASTSSGGTEAFF
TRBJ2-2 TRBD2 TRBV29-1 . TGCAGCGTTGCCCCCGCGGGAGGCACCGGGGAGCTGTTTTTT CSVAPAGGTGELFF
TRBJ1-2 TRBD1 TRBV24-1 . TGTGCCACCAGTGATGCAGGGGGCTGGAGCTATGGCTACACCTTC CATSDAGGWSYGYTF
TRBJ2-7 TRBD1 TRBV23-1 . TGCGCCAGCAGTCCTCACCGGGACAGGGGGAGTTACGAGCAGTACTTC CASSPHRDRGSYEQYF
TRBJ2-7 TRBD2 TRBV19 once TGTGCCAGTAGCGCTAGCGGGCGGAGCTCATACGAGCAGTACTTC CASSASGRSSYEQYF
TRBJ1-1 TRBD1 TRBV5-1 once TGCGCCAGCAGCACCGCACAGGGGAGGACTGAAGCTTTCTTT CASSTAQGRTEAFF
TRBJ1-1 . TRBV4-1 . TGCGCCAGCAGCCAAGGAAGTCAGGGCGGGAGCACTGAAGCTTTCTTT CASSQGSQGGSTEAFF
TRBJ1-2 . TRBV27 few TGTGCCAGCAGTCTCAATTACGGACAGAACCCTTATGGCTACACCTTC CASSLNYGQNPYGYTF
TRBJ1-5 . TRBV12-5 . TGTGCTAGTGGTTTGCATGTCAATCAGCCCCAGCATTTT CASGLHVNQPQHF
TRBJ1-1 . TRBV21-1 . TGTGCCAGCAGCAAAGGGGACAGGGGCTCTAACGATGAAGCTTTCTTT CASSKGDRGSNDEAFF
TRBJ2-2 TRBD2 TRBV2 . TGTGCCAGCAAAGGACTAGCGGGACGAACCGGGGAGCTGTTTTTT CASKGLAGRTGELFF
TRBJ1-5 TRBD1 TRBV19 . TGTGCCAGTGGGGGACAGCGAGTAATTCAGCCCCAGCATTTT CASGGQRVIQPQHF
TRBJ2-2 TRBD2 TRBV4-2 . TGTGCCAGCAGCCAATCTACCAGCGGGATATTTTCCGGGGAGCTGTTTTTT CASSQSTSGIFSGELFF
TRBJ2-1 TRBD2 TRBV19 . TGTGCCAGTAGTGCGGGACTAGCGGGAAGCTCCTACAATGAGCAGTTCTTC CASSAGLAGSSYNEQFF